These T cell receptor beta chains were read from a single sample in a study of spatial heterogeneity in lung cancer. Using its own MiXCR run on the 5' RACE reads, TCRdb lists one record per CDR3 protein. This sample has 1,700 or so distinct CDR3 sequences, with 23% found just once. This specimen was normal lung tissue next to the tumor, taken at surgery. These receptors were taken from a male donor with early-stage non-small cell lung cancer. Both conserved end residues are trimmed from each CDR3. Fields, in order: J gene, V gene, clone size, CDR3 protein. Not every row has a clone size; where given, it reads once, few, many or a size class.

>TRBJ1-5|TRBV28|medium-sized
ASSSTQGSAYQPQH
>TRBJ2-7|TRBV6-2/TRBV6-3|large
ASSRGLSGASYEQY
>TRBJ2-5|TRBV7-2|medium-sized
ASSLSPHYETQY
>TRBJ2-1|TRBV20-1|medium-sized
SAHGTNTYNEQF
>TRBJ2-2|TRBV11-2|large
ASSTLAGGHAGELF
>TRBJ2-7|TRBV5-1|medium-sized
ASSLAEGTTYEQY
>TRBJ1-2|TRBV27|many
ASSPIGDINYGYT
>TRBJ2-3|TRBV12-3/TRBV12-4|once
ASSLTQPDTQY
>TRBJ2-2|TRBV25-1|many
ASSGELF
>TRBJ2-5|TRBV7-7|medium-sized
ASSQTGGEETQY
>TRBJ2-5|TRBV7-8|many
AHGKWADPLETQY
>TRBJ2-7|TRBV20-1|-
SASDRGYEQY
>TRBJ2-1|TRBV4-2|medium-sized
ASSLTGTSGYNEQF
>TRBJ2-3|TRBV9|-
ASSAGLRTDTQY
>TRBJ2-6|TRBV14|-
ASSQDQVTGANVLT
>TRBJ1-6|TRBV11-1|-
ASSLGSRFYNSPLH
>TRBJ2-5|TRBV9|medium-sized
ASSVASAYQETQY
>TRBJ2-3|TRBV7-7|few
ASSEGGADTQY